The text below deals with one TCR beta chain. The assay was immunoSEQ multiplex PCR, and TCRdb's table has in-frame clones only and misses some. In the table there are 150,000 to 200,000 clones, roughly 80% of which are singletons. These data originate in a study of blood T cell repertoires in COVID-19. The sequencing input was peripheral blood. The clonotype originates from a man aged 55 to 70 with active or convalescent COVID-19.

The CDR3 spells CASSPGDGNYGYTF. As DNA, the CDR3 is TGTGCCAGCAGTCCGGGGGACGGGAACTATGGCTACACCTTC. The chain joins TRBV6-5 to TRBJ1-2; possible D gene TRBD1, 5 bases. The CDR3 consists of 14 residues. Germline lookup yields CDR1 MNHEY and CDR2 SVGAGI. Trimming removed 5 bases from V and 2 bases from J, with 12 bases in between.